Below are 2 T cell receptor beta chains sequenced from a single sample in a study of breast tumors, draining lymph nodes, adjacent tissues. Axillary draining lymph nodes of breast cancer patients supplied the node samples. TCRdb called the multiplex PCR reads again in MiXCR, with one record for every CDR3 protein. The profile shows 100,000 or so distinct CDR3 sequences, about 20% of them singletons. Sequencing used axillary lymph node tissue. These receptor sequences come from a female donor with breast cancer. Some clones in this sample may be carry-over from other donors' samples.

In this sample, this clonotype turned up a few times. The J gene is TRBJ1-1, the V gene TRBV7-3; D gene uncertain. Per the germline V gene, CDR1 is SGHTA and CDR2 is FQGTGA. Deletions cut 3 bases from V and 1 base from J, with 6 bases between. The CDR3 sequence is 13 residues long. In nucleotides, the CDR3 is TGTGCCAGCAGCTTCACATGGAACACTGAAGCTTTCTTT. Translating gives CASSFTWNTEAFF.

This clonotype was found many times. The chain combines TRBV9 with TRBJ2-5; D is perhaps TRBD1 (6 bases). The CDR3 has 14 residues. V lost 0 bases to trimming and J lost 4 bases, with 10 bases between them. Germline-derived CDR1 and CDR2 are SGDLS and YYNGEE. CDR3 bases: TGTGCCAGCAGCGTAGGCCTAGGGGGAGAGACCCAGTACTTC. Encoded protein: CASSVGLGGETQYF.